Listed below are T cell receptor beta chains from one sample, sequenced in a study of blood T cell repertoires in COVID-19. Repertoires were generated with immunoSEQ multiplex PCR, while TCRdb's copy carries only in-frame clones and drops some. This table holds about 16,000 clones, about 88% found once. Sequencing used peripheral blood. These receptors were obtained from a man aged 55 to 70 with acute or convalescent COVID-19. Each CDR3 is given with its conserved first and last residue.

cdr3_aa	cdr3_length	v_call
CASSSEVGGASYGYTF	16	TRBV7-9
CASSDQPGHTDTEAFF	16	TRBV7-9
CASSLGTANYEQYF	14	TRBV5-1
CASSIQGYTEAFF	13	TRBV27
CASSLTGNTEAFF	13	TRBV7-3
CASSIVGRGNYEQYF	15	TRBV19
CASSLLAGGPHNEQFF	16	TRBV28
CASSRRNTEAFF	12	TRBV7-8
CASSPTSGRGNVDTQYF	17	TRBV7-3
CASSREYNSPLHF	13	TRBV18
CASSYSTGGKLFF	13	TRBV6-5
CASRPDRGWETQYF	14	TRBV2
CASSTTGIYGYTF	13	TRBV12-3/TRBV12-4
CATTGTTNTGELFF	14	TRBV7-9
CASSDPLAGVGSQETQYF	18	TRBV11-2
CASSLGQSSYNSPLHF	16	TRBV27
CASSPRGAGSTDTQYF	16	TRBV9
CASSLVLPSEKLFF	14	TRBV5-1
CATLAGDTGELFF	13	TRBV4-1
CAWSVSAASMRYTF	14	TRBV30
CAWSVRRAFSTEAFF	15	TRBV30
CASRPGQSYTDTQYF	15	TRBV6-5
CASSFGRLASTDTQYF	16	TRBV7-9
CASSRTGGSNQPQHF	15	TRBV6-4